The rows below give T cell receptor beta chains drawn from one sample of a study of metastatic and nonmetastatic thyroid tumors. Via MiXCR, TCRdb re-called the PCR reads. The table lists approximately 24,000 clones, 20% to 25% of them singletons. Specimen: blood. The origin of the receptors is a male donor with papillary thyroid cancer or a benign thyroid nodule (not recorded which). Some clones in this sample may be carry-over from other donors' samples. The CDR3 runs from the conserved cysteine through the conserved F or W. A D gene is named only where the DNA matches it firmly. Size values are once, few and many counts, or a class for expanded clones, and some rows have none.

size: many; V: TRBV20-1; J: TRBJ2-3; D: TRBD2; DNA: TGCAGTGCTATGCGGACTAGCGGGGCCCCAGATACGCAGTATTTT; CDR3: CSAMRTSGAPDTQYF
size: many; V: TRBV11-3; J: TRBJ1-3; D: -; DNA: TGTGCCAGCAGCTCAAAATGGCTCGCGCCTCGACTTGGAAACACCATATATTTT; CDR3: CASSSKWLAPRLGNTIYF
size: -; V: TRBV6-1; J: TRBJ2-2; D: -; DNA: TGTGCCAGCAGCACTGACTACACCTGGGAACTGTTTTTT; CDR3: CASSTDYTWELFF
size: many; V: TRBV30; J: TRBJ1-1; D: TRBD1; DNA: TGTGCCTGGAGTGCGTGGGACAGGAGGAACACTGAAGCTTTCTTT; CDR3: CAWSAWDRRNTEAFF
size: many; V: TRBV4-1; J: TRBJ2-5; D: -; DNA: TGCGCCAGCAGTCGGGGAATCCAAGAGACCCAGTACTTC; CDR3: CASSRGIQETQYF
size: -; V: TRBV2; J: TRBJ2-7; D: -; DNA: TGTGCCAGCAGTGAAGAGCAGATTGGACTCAACTACGAGCAGTACTTC; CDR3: CASSEEQIGLNYEQYF
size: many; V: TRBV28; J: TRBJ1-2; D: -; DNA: TGTGCCAGCAGTTTCCAAACAGGGCTGGAAGGCTACACCTTC; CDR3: CASSFQTGLEGYTF
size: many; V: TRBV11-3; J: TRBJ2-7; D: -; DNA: TGTGCCAGCAAAATTTCCGGGGGCGTCGAGCAGTACTTC; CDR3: CASKISGGVEQYF
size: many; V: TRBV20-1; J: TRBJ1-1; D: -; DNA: TGCAGTGCTCTCAACGCCTTTGAAGCTTTCTTT; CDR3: CSALNAFEAFF
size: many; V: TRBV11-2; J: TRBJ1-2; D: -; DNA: TGTGCCAGCAGCTTAGAAGGCCTGGGAGGTGGCTACACCTTC; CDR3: CASSLEGLGGGYTF
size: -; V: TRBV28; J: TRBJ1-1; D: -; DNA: TGTGCCTGCGCCCCTACCTCGGAGGGGGGTCATGCTTTGTTT; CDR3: CACAPTSEGGHALF
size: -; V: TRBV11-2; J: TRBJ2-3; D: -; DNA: TGTGCCAGAAGGTCGATACAGGGGGGGAGCACAGATACGCAGTATTTT; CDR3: CARRSIQGGSTDTQYF
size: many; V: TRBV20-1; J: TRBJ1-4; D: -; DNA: TGCAGTGCTAGGGGGCTCGGCACTAATGAAAAACTGTTTTTT; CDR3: CSARGLGTNEKLFF
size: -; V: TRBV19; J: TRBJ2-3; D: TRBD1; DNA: TGTGCCAGTAGTTCCGGGACAGCCCGGCCAGATACGCAGTATTTT; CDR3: CASSSGTARPDTQYF
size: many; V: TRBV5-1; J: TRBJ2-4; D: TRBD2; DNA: TGCGCCAGCAGCCTGAGGACTAGCGGGGGGTCTCTGTTAGCCAAAAACATTCAGTACTTC; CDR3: CASSLRTSGGSLLAKNIQYF
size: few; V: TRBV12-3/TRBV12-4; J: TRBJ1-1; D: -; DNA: TGTGCCAGCAGTTTGGGCCCGAACACTGAAGCTTTCTTT; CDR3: CASSLGPNTEAFF
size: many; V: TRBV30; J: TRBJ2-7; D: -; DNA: TGTGCCTGGAGTGTATTGAGGGTAAACGAGCAGTACTTC; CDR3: CAWSVLRVNEQYF
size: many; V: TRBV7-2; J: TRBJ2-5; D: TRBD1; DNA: TGTGCCAGCAGCTTAGTCGGGACAGTCGAAGAGACCCAGTACTTC; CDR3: CASSLVGTVEETQYF
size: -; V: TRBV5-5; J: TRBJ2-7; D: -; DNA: TGTGCCAGCAGCCGACCTGACAGATACTCCTACGAGCAGTACTTC; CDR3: CASSRPDRYSYEQYF
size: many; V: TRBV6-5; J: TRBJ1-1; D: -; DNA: TGTGCCAGCAGTTACTCGGGTCAGGGGATGAGAGCTTTCTTT; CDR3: CASSYSGQGMRAFF
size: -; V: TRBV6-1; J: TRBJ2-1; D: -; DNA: TGTGCCAGCAGGTCGACAGGAGACTATGAGAAGTTCTTC; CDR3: CASRSTGDYEKFF